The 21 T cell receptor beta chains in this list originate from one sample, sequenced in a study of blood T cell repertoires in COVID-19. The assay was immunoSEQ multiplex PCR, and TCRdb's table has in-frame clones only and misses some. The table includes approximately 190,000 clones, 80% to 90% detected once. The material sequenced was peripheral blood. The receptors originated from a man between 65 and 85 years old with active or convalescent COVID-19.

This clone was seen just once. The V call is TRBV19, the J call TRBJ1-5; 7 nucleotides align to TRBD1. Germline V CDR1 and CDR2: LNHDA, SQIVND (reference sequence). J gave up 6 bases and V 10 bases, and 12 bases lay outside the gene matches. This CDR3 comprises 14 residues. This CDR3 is CATQTTGAAQPQHF. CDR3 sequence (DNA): TGTGCCACCCAAACCACAGGGGCGGCTCAGCCCCAGCATTTT. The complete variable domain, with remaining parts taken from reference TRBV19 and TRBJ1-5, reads DGGITQSPKYLFRKEGQNVTLSCEQNLNHDAMYWYRQDPGQGLRLIYYSQIVNDFQKGDIAEGYSVSREKKESFPLTVTSAQKNPTAFYLCATQTTGAAQPQHFGDGTRLSIL.

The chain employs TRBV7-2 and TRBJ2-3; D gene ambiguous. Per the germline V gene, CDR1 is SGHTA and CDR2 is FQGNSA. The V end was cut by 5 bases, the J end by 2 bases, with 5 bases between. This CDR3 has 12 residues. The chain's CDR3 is CASSPPTDTQYF. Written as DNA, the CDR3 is TGTGCCAGCAGCCCTCCCACAGATACGCAGTATTTT.

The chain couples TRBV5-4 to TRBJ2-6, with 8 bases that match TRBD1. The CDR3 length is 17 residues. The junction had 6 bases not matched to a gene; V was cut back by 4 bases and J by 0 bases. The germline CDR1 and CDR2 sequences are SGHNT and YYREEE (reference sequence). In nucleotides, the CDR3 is TGTGCCAGCAGCCCCGCTCAGGGGGCCTCTGGGGCCAACGTCCTGACTTTC. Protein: CASSPAQGASGANVLTF.

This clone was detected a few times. DNA for the CDR3: TGTGCCACCAGCAGACCCCGGGCAGGGGCAAATTACGAGCAGTACTTC. It yields the protein CATSRPRAGANYEQYF. The chain joins TRBV15 to TRBJ2-7, with D perhaps matching TRBD1 (6 bases). Trimming removed 2 bases at V and 4 bases at J, with 18 bases between. This CDR3 region has 16 residues. CDR1 is LNHNV, CDR2 YYDKDF, per germline (reference sequence).

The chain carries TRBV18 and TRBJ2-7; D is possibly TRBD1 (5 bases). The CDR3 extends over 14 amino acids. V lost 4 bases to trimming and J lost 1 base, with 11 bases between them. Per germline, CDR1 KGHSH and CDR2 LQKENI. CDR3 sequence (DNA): TGTGCCAGCTCACTACAGGATCGTTCCTACGAGCAGTACTTC. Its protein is CASSLQDRSYEQYF. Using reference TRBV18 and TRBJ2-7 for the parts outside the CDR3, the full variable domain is NAGVMQNPRHLVRRRGQEARLRCSPMKGHSHVYWYRQLPEEGLKFMVYLQKENIIDESGMPKERFSAEFPKEGPSILRIQQVVRGDSAAYFCASSLQDRSYEQYFGPGTRLTVT.

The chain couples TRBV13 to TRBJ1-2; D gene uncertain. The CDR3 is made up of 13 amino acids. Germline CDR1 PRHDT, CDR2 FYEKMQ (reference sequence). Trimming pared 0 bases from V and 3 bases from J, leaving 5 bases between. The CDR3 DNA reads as TGTGCCAGCAGCTTAGGACAAGACTATGGCTACACCTTC. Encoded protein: CASSLGQDYGYTF.

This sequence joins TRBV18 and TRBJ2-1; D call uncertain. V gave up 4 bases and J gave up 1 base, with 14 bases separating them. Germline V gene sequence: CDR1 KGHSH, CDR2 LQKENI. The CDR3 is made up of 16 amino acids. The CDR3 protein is CASSRGSSGSYNEQFF. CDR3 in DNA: TGTGCCAGCTCACGAGGTTCTAGTGGATCCTACAATGAGCAGTTCTTC.

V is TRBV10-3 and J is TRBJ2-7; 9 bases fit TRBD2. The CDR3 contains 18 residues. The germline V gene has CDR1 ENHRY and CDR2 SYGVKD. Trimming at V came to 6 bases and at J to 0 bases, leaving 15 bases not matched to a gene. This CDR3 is CAIRPILSSGNSSYEQYF. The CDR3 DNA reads TGTGCCATCAGACCAATCCTCTCTAGCGGGAACAGCTCCTACGAGCAGTACTTC.

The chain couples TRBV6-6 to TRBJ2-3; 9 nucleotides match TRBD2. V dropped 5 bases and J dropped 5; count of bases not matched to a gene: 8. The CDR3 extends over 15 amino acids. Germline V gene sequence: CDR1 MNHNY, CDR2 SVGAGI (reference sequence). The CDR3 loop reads CASSNKRGAQDTQYF. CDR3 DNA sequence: TGTGCCAGCAGTAACAAGCGGGGGGCCCAAGATACGCAGTATTTT.

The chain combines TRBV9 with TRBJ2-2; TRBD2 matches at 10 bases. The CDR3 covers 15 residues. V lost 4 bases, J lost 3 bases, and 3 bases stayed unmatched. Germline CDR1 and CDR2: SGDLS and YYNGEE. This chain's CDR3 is CASSTSGRDTGELFF. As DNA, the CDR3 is TGTGCCAGCAGCACAAGCGGGAGGGACACCGGGGAGCTGTTTTTT.

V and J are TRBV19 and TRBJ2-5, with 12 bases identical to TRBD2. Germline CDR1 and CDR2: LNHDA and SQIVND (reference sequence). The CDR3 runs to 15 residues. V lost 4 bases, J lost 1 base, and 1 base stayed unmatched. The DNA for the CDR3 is TGTGCCAGTAGTAGGGGACTAGCGGGCCAAGAGACCCAGTACTTC. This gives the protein CASSRGLAGQETQYF.

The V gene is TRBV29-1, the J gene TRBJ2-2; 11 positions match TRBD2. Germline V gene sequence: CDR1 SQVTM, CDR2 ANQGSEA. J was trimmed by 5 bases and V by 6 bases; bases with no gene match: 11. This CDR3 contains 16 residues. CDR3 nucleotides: TGCAGCGTCCAAAGCAGGCTAGCGGGAGGTACCGGGGAGCTGTTTTTT. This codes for CSVQSRLAGGTGELFF.

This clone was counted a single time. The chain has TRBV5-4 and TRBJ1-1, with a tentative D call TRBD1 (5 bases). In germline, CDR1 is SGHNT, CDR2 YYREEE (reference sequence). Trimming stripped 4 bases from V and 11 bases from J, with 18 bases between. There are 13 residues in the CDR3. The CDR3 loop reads CASSDPGRESAFF. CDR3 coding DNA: TGTGCCAGCAGCGATCCGGGACGGGAGAGTGCTTTCTTT. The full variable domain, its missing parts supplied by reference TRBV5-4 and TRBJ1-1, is ETGVTQSPTHLIKTRGQQVTLRCSSQSGHNTVSWYQQALGQGPQFIFQYYREEENGRGNFPPRFSGLQFPNYSSELNVNALELDDSALYLCASSDPGRESAFFGQGTRLTVV.

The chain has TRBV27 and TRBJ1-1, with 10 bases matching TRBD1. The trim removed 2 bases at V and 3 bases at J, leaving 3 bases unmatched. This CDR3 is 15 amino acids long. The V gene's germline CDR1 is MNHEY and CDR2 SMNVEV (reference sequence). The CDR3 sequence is CASSLETGGYTEAFF. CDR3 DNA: TGTGCCAGCAGTTTAGAGACAGGGGGCTACACTGAAGCTTTCTTT.

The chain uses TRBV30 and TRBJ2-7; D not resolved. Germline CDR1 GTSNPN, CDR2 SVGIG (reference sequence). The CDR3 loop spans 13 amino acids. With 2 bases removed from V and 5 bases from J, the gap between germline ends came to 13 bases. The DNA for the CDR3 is TGTGCCTGGAGTTCCGTGGTTCCTAACGAGCAGTACTTC. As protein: CAWSSVVPNEQYF.

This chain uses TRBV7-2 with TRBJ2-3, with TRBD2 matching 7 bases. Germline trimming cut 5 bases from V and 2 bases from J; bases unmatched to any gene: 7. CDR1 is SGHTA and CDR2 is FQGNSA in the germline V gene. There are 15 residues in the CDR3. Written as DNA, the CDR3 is TGTGCCAGCAGCCCTCCGGGGGGAAACACAGATACGCAGTATTTT. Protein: CASSPPGGNTDTQYF.

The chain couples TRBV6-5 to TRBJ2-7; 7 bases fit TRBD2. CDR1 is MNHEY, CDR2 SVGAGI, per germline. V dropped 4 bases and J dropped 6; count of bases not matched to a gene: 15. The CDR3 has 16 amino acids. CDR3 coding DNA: TGTGCCAGCAGTTCCTCCGGGACCAGGGAGGGAGGCGAGCAGTACTTC. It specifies CASSSSGTREGGEQYF.

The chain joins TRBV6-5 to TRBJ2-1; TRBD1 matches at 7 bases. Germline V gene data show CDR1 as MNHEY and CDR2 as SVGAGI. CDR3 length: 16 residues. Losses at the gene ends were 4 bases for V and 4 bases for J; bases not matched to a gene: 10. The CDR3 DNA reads TGTGCCAGCAGTTCCTGGGAAGGGGGCTTGTACAATGAGCAGTTCTTC. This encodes CASSSWEGGLYNEQFF.

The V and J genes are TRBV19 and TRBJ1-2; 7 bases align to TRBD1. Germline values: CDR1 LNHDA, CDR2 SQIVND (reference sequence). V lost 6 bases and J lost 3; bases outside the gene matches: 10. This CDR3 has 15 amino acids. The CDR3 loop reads CASRVPTGKDYGYTF. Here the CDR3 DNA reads TGTGCCAGTAGGGTCCCGACAGGGAAGGACTATGGCTACACCTTC.

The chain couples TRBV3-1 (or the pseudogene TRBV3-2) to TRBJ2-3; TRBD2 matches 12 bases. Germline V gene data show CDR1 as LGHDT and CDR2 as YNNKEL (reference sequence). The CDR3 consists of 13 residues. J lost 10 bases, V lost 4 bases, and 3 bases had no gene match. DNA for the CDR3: TGTGCCAGCAGCCTGGGACTAGCGGGTGCGCAGTATTTT. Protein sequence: CASSLGLAGAQYF.

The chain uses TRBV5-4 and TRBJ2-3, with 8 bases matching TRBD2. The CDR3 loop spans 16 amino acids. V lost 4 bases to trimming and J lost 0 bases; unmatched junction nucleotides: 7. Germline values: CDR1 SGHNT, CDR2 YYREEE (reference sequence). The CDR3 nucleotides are TGTGCCAGCAGCCCAGGGACTAGGGGGAGCACAGATACGCAGTATTTT. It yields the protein CASSPGTRGSTDTQYF.